These 2 T cell receptor beta chains were sequenced from one sample in a study of T-cell memory formation after mild COVID-19. TCRdb fed the 5' RACE reads into MiXCR, producing one record per CDR3 protein. The sample has approximately 300,000 distinct CDR3 sequences; 15% to 20% are singletons. The material sequenced was PBMCs or a T cell subset sorted from them (not recorded which). The receptors originated from a man younger than 35 who had mild COVID-19 (a few samples of this study predate the infection). Cell type and time point are not known.

The chain recombines TRBV2 with TRBJ1-5; 8 bases agree with TRBD1. Germline CDR1 reads SNHLY; CDR2 reads FYNNEI. Germline trimming cut 3 bases from V and 6 bases from J; bases unmatched to any gene: 7. The CDR3 totals 15 residues. DNA of the CDR3: TGTGCCAGCAGTGAGGCGACAGGGGCTGGTCAGCCCCAGCATTTT. It yields the protein CASSEATGAGQPQHF.

This clonotype came up a few times. The chain couples TRBV4-3 to TRBJ2-3; no clear D. This CDR3 has 13 residues. Germline lookup yields CDR1 LGHNA and CDR2 YSLEER. V was shortened by 5 bases and J by 4 bases, with 10 bases between the two germline ends. The CDR3 sequence is CASSGVVPDTQYF. CDR3 in DNA: TGCGCCAGCAGCGGGGTGGTCCCAGATACGCAGTATTTT.